This is a list of T cell receptor beta chains from one sample in a study of beta chain features in type 1 diabetes. Repertoires were generated with immunoSEQ multiplex PCR, while TCRdb's copy carries only in-frame clones and drops some. The sample lists hundreds of thousands of clones; roughly 8.8% were seen once. What was sequenced was central memory CD4+ T cells from blood. Source of these receptors: a man aged 25-40 years with type 1 diabetes. CDR3s include the opening cysteine and the closing phenylalanine or tryptophan. Each record gives: J gene, D gene, clone size, V gene, CDR3 protein, CDR3 DNA. D genes are given only for firm matches. The size field is filled for only some rows; it gives once, few, many or a size class.

>TRBJ2-1|.|.|TRBV7-8
CASSRSDEQFF
TGTGCCAGCAGCCGGAGCGATGAGCAGTTCTTC
>TRBJ2-2|TRBD1|.|TRBV18
CASSPPSGQGNTGELFF
TGTGCCAGCTCACCACCGTCGGGACAGGGGAACACCGGGGAGCTGTTTTTT
>TRBJ2-5|TRBD2|few|TRBV7-9
CASSLTSGGPQETQYF
TGTGCCAGCAGCCTGACTAGCGGGGGGCCACAAGAGACCCAGTACTTC
>TRBJ2-3|.|few|TRBV12-2
CASRLDRASTDTQYF
TGTGCAAGTCGCCTTGACAGGGCGAGCACAGATACGCAGTATTTT
>TRBJ2-5|.|.|TRBV4-1
CASSQDGARGETQYF
TGCGCCAGCAGCCAAGATGGGGCCAGGGGCGAGACCCAGTACTTC
>TRBJ2-1|.|few|TRBV5-4
CASSLDLRGAYNEQFF
TGTGCCAGCAGCTTGGATCTACGGGGGGCGTACAATGAGCAGTTCTTC
>TRBJ2-2|TRBD1|few|TRBV18
CASSPLQGTGELFF
TGTGCCAGCTCACCACTACAGGGGACCGGGGAGCTGTTTTTT
>TRBJ2-5|.|.|TRBV29-1
CSARTHLYKYF
TGCAGCGCCCGGACACACCTTTATAAGTACTTC
>TRBJ2-6|TRBD1|few|TRBV19
CASRRQGDGANVLTF
TGTGCCAGTAGGAGACAGGGGGACGGGGCCAACGTCCTGACTTTC
>TRBJ2-1|TRBD2|.|TRBV7-2
CASSPGGPAFF
TGTGCCAGCAGCCCGGGGGGGCCAGCTTTCTTC
>TRBJ2-5|TRBD2|few|TRBV29-1
CSGKRGAGETQYF
TGCAGCGGGAAGCGGGGGGCTGGGGAGACCCAGTACTTC
>TRBJ1-6|.|.|TRBV30
CAWTAYNSPLHF
TGTGCCTGGACAGCCTATAATTCACCCCTCCACTTT
>TRBJ2-7|.|.|TRBV30
CALKQGFSYEQYF
TGTGCCTTAAAGCAGGGATTCTCCTACGAGCAGTACTTC
>TRBJ2-4|.|many|TRBV19
CASSAAGIQYF
TGTGCCAGTAGTGCCGCGGGCATTCAGTACTTC
>TRBJ1-1|TRBD1|few|TRBV29-1
CSVARTGVITEAFF
TGCAGCGTTGCGAGAACAGGGGTGATCACTGAAGCTTTCTTT
>TRBJ1-3|.|.|TRBV9
CASSVGEPGTGNTIYF
TGTGCCAGCAGCGTAGGGGAACCCGGGACTGGAAACACCATATATTTT
>TRBJ2-5|TRBD1|few|TRBV7-8
CASSFLTGTETQYF
TGTGCCAGCAGCTTTTTGACAGGGACGGAGACCCAGTACTTC
>TRBJ2-7|.|.|TRBV25-1
CASSDTGFDAYEQYF
TGTGCCAGCAGTGACACAGGGTTCGATGCCTACGAGCAGTACTTC
>TRBJ1-6|TRBD1|.|TRBV11-2
CASSFGTGPYGALHF
TGTGCCAGCAGCTTCGGGACAGGCCCGTATGGGGCCCTCCACTTT
>TRBJ1-2|.|many|TRBV13
CASSTRLGGYTF
TGTGCCAGCAGCACAAGGTTGGGTGGCTACACCTTC
>TRBJ2-5|.|few|TRBV9
CASSVDGQETQYF
TGTGCCAGCAGCGTAGATGGGCAAGAGACCCAGTACTTC
>TRBJ2-1|.|.|TRBV7-6
CASSLEARGAGNEQFF
TGTGCCAGCAGCTTAGAGGCTCGGGGGGCAGGAAATGAGCAGTTCTTC
>TRBJ1-4|.|many|TRBV20-1
CSALEVEKLFF
TGCAGTGCTCTCGAAGTTGAAAAACTGTTTTTT
>TRBJ1-6|TRBD1|few|TRBV5-1
CASSQRDRGAGSPLHF
TGCGCCAGCAGCCAGCGGGACAGGGGGGCAGGTTCACCCCTCCACTTT
>TRBJ1-5|TRBD1|few|TRBV19
CASSASGGPNQPQHF
TGTGCCAGTAGTGCATCAGGGGGCCCCAATCAGCCCCAGCATTTT
>TRBJ2-7|.|.|TRBV4-3
CASSQADSYGEQYF
TGCGCCAGCAGCCAAGCGGACTCATATGGGGAGCAGTACTTC